One sample yielded the 13 T cell receptor beta chains listed below, sequenced in a study of prognosis after radiotherapy for stage I lung cancer. The authors amplified TCR beta CDR3 from genomic DNA using two-round multiplex PCR. Individual primers that were specific to each TRBV and TRBJ gene served in first-round PCR. MiXCR, run by TCRdb on the multiplex PCR reads, gives a single entry per CDR3 protein. The table has 30,000 to 40,000 distinct CDR3 sequences, nearly 35% seen once. The specimen comprised PBMCs, sampled before or after stereotactic body radiation therapy (not recorded which). These receptors originate from a donor over 45 with non-small cell lung cancer.

The chain is built from TRBV19 and TRBJ2-4; D is possibly TRBD1 or TRBD2 (5 bases each). The CDR3 is 16 amino acids. V lost 5 bases to trimming and J lost 1 base, with 15 bases between them. Germline CDR1 reads LNHDA; CDR2 reads SQIVND (reference sequence). Here the CDR3 reads CASSGGPRKAKNIQYF. CDR3 sequence (DNA): TGTGCCAGTAGTGGGGGACCGCGGAAGGCCAAAAACATTCAGTACTTC.

There are many counts of this clonotype. The chain links TRBV20-1 to TRBJ1-5, with TRBD1 matching 7 bases. Germline-derived CDR1 and CDR2 are DFQATT and SNEGSKA (reference sequence). The CDR3 is 16 residues long. The J segment lost 1 base and the V segment lost 5 bases, leaving 11 bases of the junction unmatched. CDR3 in amino acids: CSADRDSGESNQPQHF. The CDR3 DNA reads TGCAGTGCTGACCGGGACAGTGGGGAGAGCAATCAGCCCCAGCATTTT.

With regard to this clonotype: The conserved phenylalanine or tryptophan normally closing the CDR3 is absent here, so this likely arose from a read error. The chain couples TRBV6-1 to TRBJ1-6; D is ambiguous. The CDR3 loop spans 13 amino acids. Per the germline V gene, CDR1 is MNHNS and CDR2 is SASEGT. The CDR3 loop reads CASSQRHSSPLHS. The CDR3 DNA follows: TGTGCAAGCAGTCAACGACATAGCTCACCCCTCCACTCT.

The chain couples TRBV6-2 or TRBV6-3 to TRBJ2-7, with 14 positions matching TRBD2. The CDR3 length is 15 residues. Trimming removed 6 bases from V and 5 bases from J; junction bases left unmatched: 6. CDR1 and CDR2 (germline): MNHEY, SVGEGT. The CDR3 loop is CASRSGLAGADEQYF. CDR3 sequence (DNA): TGTGCCAGCAGATCGGGACTAGCGGGGGCCGACGAGCAGTACTTC.

This clonotype was recorded many times. The chain is built from TRBV7-2 and TRBJ1-5; 7 positions match TRBD1. V lost 0 bases to trimming and J lost 6 bases; unmatched junction nucleotides: 5. This CDR3 has 15 residues. Germline CDR1 SGHTA, CDR2 FQGNSA. For the CDR3, the DNA is TGTGCCAGCAGCTTAGCCAGGGGGGACGGTCAGCCCCAGCATTTT. This encodes CASSLARGDGQPQHF.

This clonotype was picked up many times. The V call is TRBV28, the J call TRBJ2-1; 8 bases align to TRBD1. The germline CDR1 and CDR2 sequences are MDHEN and SYDVKM. This CDR3 is 16 amino acids long. The V gene end was trimmed by 7 bases and the J gene end by 0 bases; junction bases not matched to a gene: 8. The CDR3 region has the DNA TGTGCCAGCACCCAAACAGGGGGGAGCTCCTACAATGAGCAGTTCTTC. Amino acids: CASTQTGGSSYNEQFF. Looking up the rest from reference TRBV28 and TRBJ2-1 gives the full variable domain: DVKVTQSSRYLVKRTGEKVFLECVQDMDHENMFWYRQDPGLGLRLIYFSYDVKMKEKGDIPEGYSVSREKKERFSLILESASTNQTSMYLCASTQTGGSSYNEQFFGPGTRLTVL.

This clonotype came up many times. The rearrangement links TRBV30 to TRBJ2-7; 9 bases align to TRBD1. Germline assignment: CDR1 GTSNPN and CDR2 SVGIG (reference sequence). Germline trimming cut 1 base from V and 6 bases from J; bases unmatched to any gene: 13. The CDR3 is made up of 16 amino acids. CDR3 DNA sequence: TGTGCCTGGAGTGCCGGGACAGGGTTCTTCGGTCGCGAGCAGTACTTC. Encoded protein: CAWSAGTGFFGREQYF.

V and J are TRBV2 and TRBJ2-3; maybe TRBD1 (6 bases). This CDR3 contains 13 residues. Germline V gives CDR1 SNHLY, CDR2 FYNNEI. The V end lost 7 bases, the J end lost 1 base, and 9 bases lay between the germline ends. In DNA form, the CDR3 reads TGTGCCAGCAAGGGACAACGCACAGATACGCAGTATTTT. Its protein is CASKGQRTDTQYF.

The V and J genes are TRBV20-1 and TRBJ2-7, with D hard to call. Trimming removed 2 bases at V and 7 bases at J, with 9 bases between. CDR3 length equals 11 residues. The germline V gene encodes CDR1 DFQATT and CDR2 SNEGSKA (reference sequence). The CDR3 sequence: CSARRHPEQYF. DNA of the CDR3: TGCAGTGCTAGAAGACATCCGGAGCAGTACTTC.

The V call is TRBV2, the J call TRBJ2-2; either TRBD1 or TRBD2 may supply D (6 bases each). The CDR3 is made up of 16 amino acids. The germline V and J ends were trimmed by 7 bases and 9 bases, with 24 bases remaining between them. Germline V lookup: CDR1 SNHLY, CDR2 FYNNEI. The CDR3 loop reads CASKAGLVGGSWELFF. In nucleotides, the CDR3 is TGTGCCAGCAAAGCGGGTTTGGTAGGGGGATCTTGGGAGCTGTTTTTT. The whole variable domain, filled in from reference TRBV2 and TRBJ2-2, reads EPEVTQTPSHQVTQMGQEVILRCVPISNHLYFYWYRQILGQKVEFLVSFYNNEISEKSEIFDDQFSVERPDGSNFTLKIRSTKLEDSAMYFCASKAGLVGGSWELFFGEGSRLTVL.

This clonotype occurred many times. The V call is TRBV18, the J call TRBJ1-1; TRBD1 matches 7 bases. Per germline, CDR1 KGHSH and CDR2 LQKENI. Trimming removed 2 bases from V and 4 bases from J; junction bases left unmatched: 10. This CDR3 comprises 16 residues. The CDR3 DNA follows: TGTGCCAGCTCACCAGGTAGTGACAGGGCAATCACTGAAGCTTTCTTT. Amino acids: CASSPGSDRAITEAFF. The variable domain in full, completed from reference TRBV18 and TRBJ1-1, reads NAGVMQNPRHLVRRRGQEARLRCSPMKGHSHVYWYRQLPEEGLKFMVYLQKENIIDESGMPKERFSAEFPKEGPSILRIQQVVRGDSAAYFCASSPGSDRAITEAFFGQGTRLTVV.

This clonotype was recorded at least ten times. This rearrangement joins TRBV2 to TRBJ2-3; perhaps D is TRBD1 or TRBD2 (5 bases each). CDR3 length: 14 amino acids. The germline CDR1 and CDR2 sequences are SNHLY and FYNNEI. Trimming left V 8 bases short and J 4 bases short, with 16 bases between. In nucleotides, the CDR3 is TGTGCCAGCGGACGGACAAGAGGGGCAGATACGCAGTATTTT. Translation: CASGRTRGADTQYF. Filled out from reference TRBV2 and TRBJ2-3, the complete variable domain reads EPEVTQTPSHQVTQMGQEVILRCVPISNHLYFYWYRQILGQKVEFLVSFYNNEISEKSEIFDDQFSVERPDGSNFTLKIRSTKLEDSAMYFCASGRTRGADTQYFGPGTRLTVL.

The table lists this clonotype with a count of one. This chain links TRBV6-2 or TRBV6-3 with TRBJ2-2; a weak D match, TRBD2 (5 bases). From germline, CDR1 is MNHEY and CDR2 SVGEGT. The CDR3 consists of 12 residues. V was clipped by 11 bases and J by 4 bases, with 11 bases between them. The chain's CDR3 is CAHEGFTGELFF. The CDR3 nucleotides read TGTGCCCACGAGGGTTTCACCGGGGAGCTGTTTTTT.